Reported below is one T cell receptor beta chain. What it binds is not known. Additional DNA sequences in this sample encode the identical CDR3. From germline, CDR1 is MDHEN and CDR2 SYDVKM. The CDR3 is 14 residues long. With V trimmed by 6 bases and J by 2 bases, 5 bases remained unmatched. The data originate from a study of shared clonotypes between healthy human individuals. Study results and caveats: Between several donors, naive CD4 clonotypes were shared at a level of about 5%. On the whole, naive subsets had larger estimated richness than memory subsets had.

Naive CD8 populations comprised CD45RO-negative cells positively selected for CCR7, excluding terminally differentiated effector memory CD45RA+ cells. The method was immunoSEQ multiplex PCR; TCRdb's version includes in-frame clones alone and lacks a portion of them. The sample holds about 2.1 million clones; 93% are singletons and the top ten take around 1.7%. This TCR derives from a man younger than 35 in good health. Some clones in this sample may be carry-over from other donors' samples. The chain recombines TRBV28 with TRBJ2-7, with TRBD1 matching over 9 bases. The sequencing sample was made of naive CD8+ T cells from PBMCs. CDR3 region: CASRQTGGPYEQYF. The CDR3 DNA reads TGTGCCAGCAGGCAAACAGGGGGCCCCTACGAGCAGTACTTC.